The 7 T cell receptor beta chains presented below share a single source sample, sequenced in a study of blood T cell repertoires in COVID-19. The repertoire was sequenced with immunoSEQ multiplex PCR; TCRdb's copy has only in-frame clones and lacks some. Of around 200,000 clones listed, 65% to 80% are singletons. Sequenced input: peripheral blood. The receptors derive from a woman aged 50 to 60 with acute or convalescent COVID-19.

The chain couples TRBV9 to TRBJ2-2, with TRBD2 identical over 8 bases. Trimming took 6 bases from V and 5 from J; bases not matched to a gene: 3. Germline lookup yields CDR1 SGDLS and CDR2 YYNGEE. There are 13 residues in the CDR3. The CDR3 bases are TGTGCCAGCACCGGGGGGGGGACCGGGGAGCTGTTTTTT. As protein: CASTGGGTGELFF.

The chain joins TRBV6-5 to TRBJ2-1, with 7 bases matching TRBD2. Looked up from germline, CDR1 is MNHEY and CDR2 is SVGAGI. The CDR3 totals 16 residues. Trimming cost V 0 bases and J 4 bases; bases outside gene matches: 6. CDR3 nucleotide sequence: TGTGCCAGCAGTTACTCCAGGTGGGGGGGATACAATGAGCAGTTCTTC. It codes for CASSYSRWGGYNEQFF.

This clone was detected only a few times. Here the CDR3 reads CASSDTRVDYHGYTF. CDR3 nucleotides: TGTGCCAGCAGTGATACCAGGGTGGATTATCATGGCTACACCTTC. This chain links TRBV6-1 with TRBJ1-2, with D maybe TRBD1 (5 bases). The CDR3 length is 15 residues. Looked up from germline, CDR1 is MNHNS and CDR2 is SASEGT. Trimming removed 3 bases from V and 6 bases from J, with 17 bases in between.

This clone showed up just a few times. This rearrangement joins TRBV6-5 to TRBJ2-2; D is uncertain. Trimming took off 6 bases at V and 10 bases at J, with 12 bases between the two ends. Germline values: CDR1 MNHEY, CDR2 SVGAGI. CDR3 length equals 12 residues. The CDR3 nucleotides are TGTGCCAGCAGCAACTCCGCTCTGGAGCTGTTTTTT. Translation: CASSNSALELFF.

This rearrangement joins TRBV19 to TRBJ2-7; 7 bases are shared with TRBD2. Germline V gives CDR1 LNHDA, CDR2 SQIVND (reference sequence). The CDR3 has 14 residues. V lost 6 bases and J lost 2; bases outside the gene matches: 7. CDR3 DNA: TGTGCCAGTAGCTCGGACGGGGGGACCTACGAGCAGTACTTC. Its protein is CASSSDGGTYEQYF.

The chain employs TRBV7-9 and TRBJ1-4, with D uncertain. Germline CDR1 SEHNR, CDR2 FQNEAQ (reference sequence). This CDR3 region has 14 residues. The V gene lost 0 bases and the J gene lost 7 bases, with 9 bases spanning the gap. The DNA of the CDR3 is TGTGCCAGCAGCTTAGCGCGGCCCGGTGAAAAACTGTTTTTT. This encodes CASSLARPGEKLFF.

This sequence joins TRBV7-6 and TRBJ1-1, with 7 bases aligning to TRBD1. The germline V gene has CDR1 SGHVS and CDR2 FNYEAQ. The CDR3 covers 16 residues. V shed 7 bases and J 3 bases; nucleotides not matched to a gene: 14. CDR3 residues: CASTPSRGPGDTEAFF. The CDR3, as DNA: TGTGCCAGCACCCCCTCGAGGGGGCCGGGTGACACTGAAGCTTTCTTT. The variable domain in full, with the rest retrieved from reference TRBV7-6 and TRBJ1-1, is GAGVSQSPRYKVTKRGQDVALRCDPISGHVSLYWYRQALGQGPEFLTYFNYEAQQDKSGLPNDRFSAERPEGSISTLTIQRTEQRDSAMYRCASTPSRGPGDTEAFFGQGTRLTVV.